This T cell receptor beta chain came from a study of blood T cell repertoires in COVID-19. Study in general: COVID-19 samples, acute and convalescent, were from the United States, Italy and Spain. T cells, B-cell-depleted T cells, or PBMCs supplied cDNA or gDNA.

In the study's own analysis: Nucleated cell counts were estimated from reference gene primer amplification. Clones were read by immunoSEQ multiplex PCR, and TCRdb kept only the in-frame ones, dropping some. V and J calls and clone size are those listed in that table; D and trimming were worked out from the DNA. The sample carries some 380,000 clones, roughly four fifths recorded once. This CDR3 comprises 16 residues. Trimming left V 0 bases short and J 7 bases short, with 16 bases between. The V gene's germline CDR1 is MGHRA and CDR2 YSYEKL. Sequencing was done on a sample of peripheral blood. The receptor comes from a human donor with acute or convalescent COVID-19. The donor label of this sample is uncertain. The chain carries TRBV4-1 and TRBJ1-3, with a weak D call TRBD1 (5 bases). The CDR3 spells CASSQEGLDRGNTIYF. The CDR3 coding sequence is TGCGCCAGCAGCCAAGAGGGGCTTGATAGGGGCAACACCATATATTTT.